Below, 18 T cell receptor beta chains from the same sample are listed, as sequenced in a study of shared clonotypes between healthy human individuals. Profiled with immunoSEQ multiplex PCR; TCRdb holds only in-frame clones, not every one. Altogether around 1.6 million clones are present, around 98% being singletons, with the ten largest covering roughly 0.45%. Specimen: naive CD4+ T cells sorted from blood. This sample's subset: CD45RA+ positively selected. The receptors derive from a man aged 25 to 40 in good health.

V gene TRBV7-2 combines with J gene TRBJ1-3; TRBD1 agrees at 7 bases. This CDR3 contains 16 residues. The germline CDR1 and CDR2 sequences are SGHTA and FQGNSA. Trimming removed 5 bases from V and 3 bases from J; junction bases left unmatched: 10. Here the CDR3 DNA reads TGTGCCAGCAGCGGCTACAGGGGTAGCGATGGAAACACCATATATTTT. Its protein is CASSGYRGSDGNTIYF.

CDR3 loop: CASSPGRGAVQPQHF. For the CDR3, the DNA is TGTGCCAGCTCACCGGGCAGGGGTGCGGTTCAGCCCCAGCATTTT. The rearrangement joins TRBV18 to TRBJ1-5; a possible D gene is TRBD1 (6 bases). V was pared by 3 bases and J by 6 bases, with 15 bases between. Germline V gene data show CDR1 as KGHSH and CDR2 as LQKENI. The CDR3 covers 15 residues.

This chain links TRBV10-2 with TRBJ1-5, with 9 bases that match TRBD1. CDR1 is WSHSY, CDR2 SAAADI, per germline. The CDR3 spans 15 residues. V lost 5 bases to trimming and J lost 5 bases; unmatched junction nucleotides: 7. CDR3 sequence: CASSPGTGNDQPQHF. CDR3 DNA sequence: TGCGCCAGCAGTCCCGGGACAGGGAATGATCAGCCCCAGCATTTT.

Notes on this clone: Other nucleotide sequences in the sample specify the same CDR3. The gene calls are TRBV9 and TRBJ2-2; D ambiguous. The CDR3 has 12 residues. Per the germline V gene, CDR1 is SGDLS and CDR2 is YYNGEE. With 0 bases removed from V and 8 bases from J, the gap between germline ends came to 5 bases. The CDR3 is CASSVASGELFF. The CDR3 DNA follows: TGTGCCAGCAGCGTAGCTTCGGGGGAGCTGTTTTTT.

This chain connects TRBV4-3 to TRBJ2-5, with D tentatively TRBD1 or TRBD2 (6 bases each). The germline CDR1 and CDR2 sequences are LGHNA and YSLEER. The CDR3 consists of 16 residues. V lost 1 base and J lost 4, with 16 bases in between. CDR3 bases: TGCGCCAGCAGCCAAGGGGTAGCGGCAGGGGCAGAGACCCAGTACTTC. It specifies CASSQGVAAGAETQYF.

The rearrangement uses TRBV6-5 and TRBJ1-1; 11 bases agree with TRBD1. V shed 8 bases, J shed 4 bases, and the junction held 3 bases outside the gene matches. There are 13 residues in the CDR3. The germline CDR1 and CDR2 sequences are MNHEY and SVGAGI. Here the CDR3 DNA reads TGTGCCAGCGGAGGACAGGGGGCCACTGAAGCTTTCTTT. Protein: CASGGQGATEAFF.

The V gene is TRBV27, the J gene TRBJ1-3, with D maybe TRBD1 (5 bases). From germline, CDR1 is MNHEY and CDR2 SMNVEV (reference sequence). V lost 2 bases and J 3 bases, leaving 8 bases between the germline ends. The CDR3 length is 14 residues. The CDR3 DNA is TGTGCCAGCAGTTTAGCAGGGTTTGGAAACACCATATATTTT. This codes for CASSLAGFGNTIYF.

The chain links TRBV20-1 to TRBJ2-7, with D unresolved. The CDR3 is 11 amino acids. Trimming removed 3 bases at V and 6 bases at J, with 9 bases between. Germline V gene sequence: CDR1 DFQATT, CDR2 SNEGSKA (reference sequence). This CDR3 reads CSASMVGEQYF. In DNA, the CDR3 is TGCAGTGCTAGCATGGTGGGCGAGCAGTACTTC.

This chain links TRBV7-9 with TRBJ2-2; 7 nucleotides line up with TRBD1. Germline lookup yields CDR1 SEHNR and CDR2 FQNEAQ (reference sequence). This CDR3 contains 19 residues. With 5 bases clipped from V and 0 bases from J, the junction kept 15 bases outside the gene matches. The CDR3 nucleotides read TGTGCCAGCAGCAACCACATAACTCCGGGACAGACGAACACCGGGGAGCTGTTTTTT. Amino acids: CASSNHITPGQTNTGELFF.

In DNA form, the CDR3 reads TGTGCCAGCATGATCCCAGAGAACACCGGGGAGCTGTTTTTT. Its translation: CASMIPENTGELFF. The J gene is TRBJ2-2, the V gene TRBV2; D is unclear. CDR1 SNHLY and CDR2 FYNNEI come from the germline V gene. Trimming took 7 bases from V and 1 from J, leaving 10 bases between them. The CDR3 has 14 residues. Supplemented by reference TRBV2 and TRBJ2-2, the full variable domain reads EPEVTQTPSHQVTQMGQEVILRCVPISNHLYFYWYRQILGQKVEFLVSFYNNEISEKSEIFDDQFSVERPDGSNFTLKIRSTKLEDSAMYFCASMIPENTGELFFGEGSRLTVL.

The V call is TRBV9, the J call TRBJ2-1; tentative D call: TRBD2 (6 bases). Germline V gene lookup returns CDR1 SGDLS and CDR2 YYNGEE. The V end was cut by 4 bases, the J end by 4 bases, with 21 bases between. The CDR3 is made up of 17 amino acids. CDR3 coding DNA: TGTGCCAGCAGCTCAGGCCAGCTGCCAGGGACTTACAATGAGCAGTTCTTC. This encodes CASSSGQLPGTYNEQFF.

This clone came up a few times. Other nucleotide sequences from this sample produce the same CDR3. The V gene is TRBV11-2, the J gene TRBJ2-5; no definite D call. Germline CDR1 reads SGHAT; CDR2 reads FQNNGV. The CDR3 runs 13 residues. The ends were cut back, 3 bases at V and 1 base at J, with 6 bases in the middle. This CDR3 reads CASSLQGQETQYF. CDR3 DNA: TGTGCCAGCAGCTTGCAAGGCCAAGAGACCCAGTACTTC.

CDR3 DNA: TGTGCCAGCAGCTTGCGGACACGCGAGGGGACCCAGTACTTC. Amino acid sequence: CASSLRTREGTQYF. The chain combines TRBV7-2 with TRBJ2-5; possibly TRBD1 or TRBD2 for D (5 bases each). The CDR3 runs to 14 residues. V was cut by 3 bases and J by 7 bases, with 15 bases left in between. Looked up from germline, CDR1 is SGHTA and CDR2 is FQGNSA.

The genes are TRBV2 and TRBJ2-3, with 9 bases identical to TRBD1. Trimming removed 4 bases from V and 5 bases from J; junction bases left unmatched: 1. The CDR3 loop spans 13 amino acids. Looked up from germline, CDR1 is SNHLY and CDR2 is FYNNEI. DNA for the CDR3: TGTGCCAGCAGTGGGGGACAGGGAGATACGCAGTATTTT. Protein product: CASSGGQGDTQYF.

The chain joins TRBV10-1 to TRBJ1-2; D not certain. CDR1 and CDR2 from the germline V gene are WNHNN and SYGVQD (reference sequence). This CDR3 region has 15 residues. V lost 7 bases and J lost 0, with 15 bases in between. CDR3 sequence: CASNPRRGANYGYTF. The DNA for the CDR3 is TGCGCCAGCAACCCTCGGCGGGGAGCTAACTATGGCTACACCTTC.

This chain links TRBV18 with TRBJ2-1, with TRBD2 matching 9 bases. The CDR3 is made up of 13 amino acids. Germline assignment: CDR1 KGHSH and CDR2 LQKENI. J was trimmed by 8 bases and V by 4 bases; bases with no gene match: 3. CDR3 in DNA: TGTGCCAGCTCACAGGGACTAGCCTATGAGCAGTTCTTC. This encodes CASSQGLAYEQFF. The variable domain in full, with the rest retrieved from reference TRBV18 and TRBJ2-1, is NAGVMQNPRHLVRRRGQEARLRCSPMKGHSHVYWYRQLPEEGLKFMVYLQKENIIDESGMPKERFSAEFPKEGPSILRIQQVVRGDSAAYFCASSQGLAYEQFFGPGTRLTVL.

V and J are TRBV11-2 and TRBJ2-7, with 9 bases lining up with TRBD2. CDR3 size: 15 residues. V was clipped by 5 bases and J by 6 bases; unmatched bases: 11. Per the germline V gene, CDR1 is SGHAT and CDR2 is FQNNGV. CDR3 residues: CASSIHSGSGAEQYF. The CDR3 DNA sequence: TGTGCCAGCAGCATCCATAGCGGGAGTGGGGCCGAGCAGTACTTC.

This chain joins TRBV5-1 and TRBJ2-1; 7 bases align to TRBD1. V was pared by 1 base and J by 8 bases, with 6 bases of the junction left unmatched. The CDR3 length is 14 residues. Germline V gene lookup returns CDR1 SGHRS and CDR2 YFSETQ. This CDR3 is CASSLRDSWDEQFF. In DNA, the CDR3 is TGCGCCAGCAGCTTGAGGGACAGTTGGGATGAGCAGTTCTTC. The full variable domain, completed using reference TRBV5-1 and TRBJ2-1, is KAGVTQTPRYLIKTRGQQVTLSCSPISGHRSVSWYQQTPGQGLQFLFEYFSETQRNKGNFPGRFSGRQFSNSRSEMNVSTLELGDSALYLCASSLRDSWDEQFFGPGTRLTVL.